A selection of T cell receptor beta chains follows, all from one sample in a study of blood T cells in healthy people across ages. Each CDR3 protein is one row after TCRdb ran MiXCR on the 5' RACE reads. Of around 820,000 distinct CDR3 sequences in the sample, roughly 25% are singletons; the top ten hold under 4.5%. The same sample was also studied in work on T cells of mothers and their children.

Sequenced sample: blood. Every receptor here comes from a boy aged 10-17 years in good health. The CDR3 runs from the conserved cysteine through the conserved F or W. The order of the fields is D gene, V gene, clone size, J gene, CDR3 DNA, CDR3 protein. A D gene is named only where the DNA matches it firmly. A clone size is listed for some rows: how often the clone was seen (once, few, many), or a class if it is expanded.

-	TRBV7-6	many	TRBJ1-4	TGTGCCAGCAGCTCCTACGGGGGGAGTGGTGAAAAACTGTTTTTT	CASSSYGGSGEKLFF
TRBD1	TRBV7-8	many	TRBJ2-1	TGTGCCAGCAGCGCCACAGGGGTAGGGGAGTTCTTC	CASSATGVGEFF
-	TRBV7-9	few	TRBJ1-1	TGTGCCAGCAGCAGTGCTTGGACTGTGAACACTGAAGCTTTCTTT	CASSSAWTVNTEAFF
-	TRBV27	few	TRBJ2-7	TGTGCCAGCAGAGGTGGGGACTACGAGCAGTACTTC	CASRGGDYEQYF
-	TRBV5-1	-	TRBJ2-1	TGCGCCAGCAGCTTGGGGGTTTCTTCCGGCAATGAGCAGTTCTTC	CASSLGVSSGNEQFF
-	TRBV5-1	-	TRBJ2-5	TGCGCCAGCAGCATCGGGACGGGGAACGGGGAGACCCAGTACTTC	CASSIGTGNGETQYF
-	TRBV10-3	once	TRBJ1-1	TGTGCCATCAGTGAGTCCAGGGGCCAGACTGAAGCTTTCTTT	CAISESRGQTEAFF
-	TRBV6-1	few	TRBJ2-7	TGTGCCAGCAGTGAAGCAGGACTCAGCTCCTACGAGCAGTACTTC	CASSEAGLSSYEQYF
-	TRBV28	few	TRBJ1-4	TGTGCCAGCAGTCCCCGTGGGGCCCCACAAAATGAAAAACTGTTTTTT	CASSPRGAPQNEKLFF
-	TRBV4-1	-	TRBJ2-7	TGCGCCAGCAGCCAAGATGAGGGAGGCTTTTTAGAGCAGTACTTC	CASSQDEGGFLEQYF
TRBD1	TRBV5-1	-	TRBJ1-1	TGCGCCAGCACCCCCTTGGGGACAGGGAACACTGAAGCTTTCTTT	CASTPLGTGNTEAFF
TRBD1	TRBV28	few	TRBJ2-7	TGTGCCAGCAGCTACAGGGGAAGACTGGTCCACGAGCAGTACTTC	CASSYRGRLVHEQYF
-	TRBV7-3	few	TRBJ1-5	TGTGCCAGCAGCTTGGTGGGAGGGGTTCAGCCCCAGCATTTT	CASSLVGGVQPQHF
-	TRBV4-1	few	TRBJ1-6	TGCGCCAGCAGCCAAGAGTTCCAGGGTAATTCACCCCTCCACTTT	CASSQEFQGNSPLHF
-	TRBV2	few	TRBJ1-4	TGTGCCAGCAGGGATAGGGCTCAGAGGAATGAAAAACTGTTTTTT	CASRDRAQRNEKLFF
TRBD1	TRBV2	-	TRBJ2-5	TGTGCCAGCAGTGAGGACAGGGGGCGATGGGAGACCCAGTACTTC	CASSEDRGRWETQYF
-	TRBV28	-	TRBJ2-6	TGTGCCAGCAGTTTACTTCTACAGGCCAACGTCCTGACTTTC	CASSLLLQANVLTF
TRBD1	TRBV12-3/TRBV12-4	many	TRBJ2-5	TGTGCCAGCAGCCGGGACAGGGGAGAGACCCAGTACTTC	CASSRDRGETQYF
TRBD1	TRBV27	-	TRBJ1-6	TGTGCCAGCAGGATCGGACAGGGAGCCATCCTCCACTTT	CASRIGQGAILHF
TRBD1	TRBV27	few	TRBJ2-7	TGTGCCAGCAGTGCGACCGGGACAGGGCCCTACGAGCAGTACTTC	CASSATGTGPYEQYF
TRBD2	TRBV15	-	TRBJ2-3	TGTGCCACCAGCAGAGATACTAGCGGGAGGGCGGTTACAGATACGCAGTATTTT	CATSRDTSGRAVTDTQYF
-	TRBV6-5	few	TRBJ2-1	TGTGCCAGCAGTTATAGGGACGGGGAATACAATGAGCAGTTCTTC	CASSYRDGEYNEQFF
TRBD2	TRBV6-2/TRBV6-3	-	TRBJ2-1	TGTGCCAGCAGTGATCCGGGAGGGTTCCACAGTGAGCAGTTCTTC	CASSDPGGFHSEQFF
TRBD2	TRBV6-6	-	TRBJ2-3	TGTGCCAGCAGAATTAGCGGGGGGGGATCATCTTTGAGGCAGTATTTT	CASRISGGGSSLRQYF
-	TRBV27	-	TRBJ1-2	TGTGCCAGCAGTTTACGTCAGGCGGCGGGCTACACCTTC	CASSLRQAAGYTF
TRBD1	TRBV3-1	once	TRBJ1-4	TGTGCCAGCAGCCACATAGCCGGACAGGGGAGTGAAAAACTGTTTTTT	CASSHIAGQGSEKLFF
TRBD1	TRBV27	-	TRBJ1-2	TGTGCCAGCAGGGTTACCGGGACAGGGGGAGGCGGCTACACCTTC	CASRVTGTGGGGYTF
-	TRBV29-1	-	TRBJ2-5	TGCAGCGTTGAGGTGGTCTGGGAGACCCAGTACTTC	CSVEVVWETQYF
TRBD2	TRBV18	-	TRBJ2-3	TGTGCCAGCTCACCAACGGGAGGAAGCACAGATACGCAGTATTTT	CASSPTGGSTDTQYF
TRBD1	TRBV7-9	many	TRBJ2-7	TGTGCCAGCAGCAAAGCCGGGACAGGGAGTCCCTACGAGCAGTACTTC	CASSKAGTGSPYEQYF
-	TRBV7-6	few	TRBJ1-2	TGTGCCAGCAGCTTAGGCGCCGCGGGGGGTTGGGGCTACACCTTC	CASSLGAAGGWGYTF
-	TRBV6-1	many	TRBJ2-6	TGTGCCAGCAGTGTGGACAGCTCTGGGGCCAACGTCCTGACTTTC	CASSVDSSGANVLTF